The clone carrying this T cell receptor (beta chain) was counted a single time. In germline, CDR1 is SGHAT, CDR2 FQNNGV. The CDR3 runs 18 residues. Trimming pared 1 base from V and 4 bases from J, leaving 17 bases between. The data were taken from a study of blood T cell repertoires in COVID-19. Turning to the study itself: Collection of acute and convalescent COVID-19 samples took place in the United States, Italy and Spain. PBMCs, B-cell-depleted T cells, or T cells provided the cDNA or gDNA that made up the material.

In the original analysis: Estimates of nucleated cell counts were drawn from the amplification of reference gene primers. Libraries were prepared by immunoSEQ multiplex PCR; TCRdb keeps only in-frame clonotypes and omits some of them. V, J and clone size are taken as reported in that table, and D and trimming were inferred from the DNA itself. This table holds about 170,000 clones, 86% found once. This sequence was found in a woman at least 80 years old in a cohort sampled during active or convalescent COVID-19. The sample taken for sequencing was peripheral blood. The gene calls are TRBV11-2 and TRBJ2-6; maybe TRBD2 (6 bases). CDR3: CASSLVRGLRHGANVLTF. CDR3 sequence (DNA): TGTGCCAGCAGCTTAGTGCGGGGCCTACGACACGGGGCCAACGTCCTGACTTTC.